This is a list of T cell receptor beta chains from one sample in a study of cytomegalovirus exposure and HLA in healthy donors. The table came from immunoSEQ multiplex PCR; TCRdb's copy has only in-frame clones and leaves some out. This sample has about 230,000 clones, with about 84% found just once. Sequences were obtained from PBMCs. The receptors originated from a human donor in good health. The CDR3 runs from the conserved cysteine through the conserved F or W. Fields, in order: V gene, clone size, CDR3 protein. Part of the rows lack a size; the others show once, few, many or a class for expanded clones.

v_gene: TRBV6-6
abundance: NA
CDR3aa: CASSQRDRVFTDTQYF

v_gene: TRBV29-1
abundance: NA
CDR3aa: CSVKTGSYGYTF

v_gene: TRBV6-6
abundance: NA
CDR3aa: CASTRTGKDSPLHF

v_gene: TRBV5-6
abundance: NA
CDR3aa: CASSSRVLFGKLFF

v_gene: TRBV6-1
abundance: few
CDR3aa: CASSGGGRQGNYGYTF

v_gene: TRBV7-8
abundance: NA
CDR3aa: CASSLWDSLYEQYF

v_gene: TRBV18
abundance: NA
CDR3aa: CASSRGTDADTQYF

v_gene: TRBV15
abundance: NA
CDR3aa: CATSRDLKGHEQFF

v_gene: TRBV19
abundance: NA
CDR3aa: CASSRQSPNEQFF

v_gene: TRBV27
abundance: NA
CDR3aa: CASSLLEGTSSGYTF

v_gene: TRBV7-3
abundance: NA
CDR3aa: CASGTGNSPLHF

v_gene: TRBV13
abundance: NA
CDR3aa: CASSLGGASGRMNIQYF

v_gene: TRBV7-6
abundance: NA
CDR3aa: CASSSVTGSSYEQYF

v_gene: TRBV2
abundance: NA
CDR3aa: CAIDLREWGEQFF

v_gene: TRBV7-3
abundance: NA
CDR3aa: CASSPGGGRSTDTQYF

v_gene: TRBV5-1
abundance: few
CDR3aa: CASSLRGGDYGYTF